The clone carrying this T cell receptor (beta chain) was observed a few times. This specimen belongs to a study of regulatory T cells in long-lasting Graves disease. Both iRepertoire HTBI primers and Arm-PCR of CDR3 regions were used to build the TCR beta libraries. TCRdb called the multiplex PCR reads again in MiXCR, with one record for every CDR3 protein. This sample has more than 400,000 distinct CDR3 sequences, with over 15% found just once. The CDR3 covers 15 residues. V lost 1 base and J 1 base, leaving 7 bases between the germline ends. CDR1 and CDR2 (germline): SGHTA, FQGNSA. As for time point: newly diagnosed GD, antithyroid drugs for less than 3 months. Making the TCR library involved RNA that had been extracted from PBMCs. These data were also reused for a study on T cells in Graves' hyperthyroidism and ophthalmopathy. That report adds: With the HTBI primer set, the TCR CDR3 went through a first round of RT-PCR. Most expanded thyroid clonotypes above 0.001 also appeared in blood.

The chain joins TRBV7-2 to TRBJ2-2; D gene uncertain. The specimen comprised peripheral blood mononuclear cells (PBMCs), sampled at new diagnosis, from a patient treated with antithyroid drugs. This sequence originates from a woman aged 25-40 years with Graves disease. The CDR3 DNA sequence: TGTGCCAGCAGCTTAGTAGTTGGGAACACCGGGGAGCTGTTTTTT. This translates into CASSLVVGNTGELFF. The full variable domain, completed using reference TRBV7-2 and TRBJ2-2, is GAGVSQSPSNKVTEKGKDVELRCDPISGHTALYWYRQSLGQGLEFLIYFQGNSAPDKSGLPSDRFSAERTGGSVSTLTIQRTQQEDSAVYLCASSLVVGNTGELFFGEGSRLTVL.